Listed below are T cell receptor beta chains from one sample, sequenced in a study of T cells in Graves' hyperthyroidism and ophthalmopathy. TCRdb ran MiXCR on the multiplex PCR reads and lists one entry per CDR3 protein. Seen here are approximately 430,000 distinct CDR3 sequences, around 16% observed once, and the top ten hold around 7.3%. The material sequenced was blood. The receptors shown here come from a woman between 18 and 29 years old with Graves' hyperthyroidism. CDR3s include the opening cysteine and the closing phenylalanine or tryptophan. Each record gives: CDR3 length, D gene, clone size, J gene, V gene, CDR3 DNA, CDR3 protein. D genes are given only for firm matches. Clone sizes are given selectively: once, few, many, or a class where the clone is expanded.

length: 16; D: -; size: many; J: TRBJ2-3; V: TRBV12-3/TRBV12-4; DNA: TGTGCCAGCAGTCTAGCCGGGGCTTATGGCACAGATACGCAGTATTTT; CDR3: CASSLAGAYGTDTQYF
length: 18; D: -; size: -; J: TRBJ1-3; V: TRBV28; DNA: TGTGCCAGCAGTTTTATGGGGGGGCCGGGGAGCTCTGGAAACACCATATATTTT; CDR3: CASSFMGGPGSSGNTIYF
length: 14; D: TRBD1; size: many; J: TRBJ2-7; V: TRBV29-1; DNA: TGCAGCGTTGAAGAGGTGACAGGGGGCAACGAGCAGTACTTC; CDR3: CSVEEVTGGNEQYF
length: 15; D: TRBD1; size: many; J: TRBJ2-3; V: TRBV7-7; DNA: TGTGCTAGCAGCTTGGGGACAGGTCCGGCAGATACGCAGTATTTT; CDR3: CASSLGTGPADTQYF
length: 15; D: TRBD1; size: many; J: TRBJ1-5; V: TRBV5-6; DNA: TGTGCCAGCAGCTGGGGACCAGGGGGAAATCAGCCCCAGCATTTT; CDR3: CASSWGPGGNQPQHF
length: 16; D: -; size: many; J: TRBJ2-7; V: TRBV11-2; DNA: TGTGCCAGCAGCTTAGATTACTCGACAGCCTCCTACGAGCAGTACTTC; CDR3: CASSLDYSTASYEQYF
length: 16; D: TRBD1; size: -; J: TRBJ2-1; V: TRBV20-1; DNA: TGTAGTGCTAGAGAAAGTAGGACAGGGGATTTCAATGAGCAGCTCTTC; CDR3: CSARESRTGDFNEQLF
length: 16; D: TRBD1; size: many; J: TRBJ2-3; V: TRBV19; DNA: TGTGCCAGTAGGAGACAGGGGGCCCCTGGCACAGATACGCAGTATTTT; CDR3: CASRRQGAPGTDTQYF
length: 16; D: -; size: -; J: TRBJ2-4; V: TRBV6-5; DNA: TGTGCCAGCAGTTACAGTCGGAGGCTAGCCAAAAACATTCAGTACTTC; CDR3: CASSYSRRLAKNIQYF
length: 13; D: TRBD1; size: many; J: TRBJ1-2; V: TRBV5-8; DNA: TGTGCCAGCAGCCTGGGACAGGACATAAGCTACACCTTC; CDR3: CASSLGQDISYTF
length: 15; D: -; size: many; J: TRBJ2-1; V: TRBV2; DNA: TGTGCCAGCAGAGGCGGGCCCTCCTATAACAATGAGCAGTTCTTC; CDR3: CASRGGPSYNNEQFF
length: 16; D: TRBD2; size: many; J: TRBJ2-1; V: TRBV5-5; DNA: TGTGCCAGCAGCTCTAGCGGGGGGGCCTCCTACAATGAGCAGTTCTTC; CDR3: CASSSSGGASYNEQFF
length: 15; D: TRBD2; size: -; J: TRBJ2-5; V: TRBV3-1; DNA: TGTGCCAGCAGCCAAGCGCTAGCGGGAGCAGAGACCCAGTACTTC; CDR3: CASSQALAGAETQYF
length: 15; D: TRBD2; size: many; J: TRBJ2-1; V: TRBV2; DNA: TGTGCCAGCATTGTGAGGGGACTAGCGGGAAATGAGCAGTTCTTC; CDR3: CASIVRGLAGNEQFF
length: 14; D: -; size: -; J: TRBJ1-5; V: TRBV20-1; DNA: TGCAGTGCTGGCAGAGGGGGGACCGAGCAGCCCCAGCATTTT; CDR3: CSAGRGGTEQPQHF
length: 16; D: TRBD1; size: many; J: TRBJ2-3; V: TRBV19; DNA: TGTGCCAGTAGTCCACAACCCGGGACAGACACAGATACGCAGTATTTT; CDR3: CASSPQPGTDTDTQYF
length: 16; D: TRBD1; size: -; J: TRBJ2-7; V: TRBV9; DNA: TGTGCCAGCAGCCTTAGGGGGGGACAGGGGACCAACGAGCAGTACTTC; CDR3: CASSLRGGQGTNEQYF
length: 16; D: -; size: many; J: TRBJ2-2; V: TRBV7-9; DNA: TGTGCCAGCAGCACCCGGGCCCCCCCGGGCGGGGGGGAGCTGTTTTTT; CDR3: CASSTRAPPGGGELFF
length: 19; D: TRBD1; size: many; J: TRBJ2-1; V: TRBV3-1; DNA: TGTGCCAGCAGCCAATTAGGGTATACAGGGGACAGCTCCTACAATGAGCAGTTCTTC; CDR3: CASSQLGYTGDSSYNEQFF
length: 16; D: TRBD2; size: -; J: TRBJ2-1; V: TRBV5-1; DNA: TGCGCCAGCCAGCTAGGACTAGCGGGAGTTGGCGATGAGCAGTTCTTC; CDR3: CASQLGLAGVGDEQFF
length: 13; D: -; size: -; J: TRBJ1-1; V: TRBV11-1; DNA: TGTGCCAGCAGTCAACGACGGGTAACTGAAGCTTTCTTT; CDR3: CASSQRRVTEAFF
length: 17; D: -; size: many; J: TRBJ1-6; V: TRBV11-3; DNA: TGTGCCAGCAGCTTAGACCTATCGGACAGTAACCATTCACCCCTCCACTTT; CDR3: CASSLDLSDSNHSPLHF
length: 16; D: -; size: -; J: TRBJ1-1; V: TRBV6-1; DNA: TGTGCCAGCAGCCGAAGGATTGGACGGGTGAACACTGAAGCTTTCTTT; CDR3: CASSRRIGRVNTEAFF
length: 13; D: TRBD1; size: many; J: TRBJ1-4; V: TRBV6-1; DNA: TGTGCCAGCAAGGACAGGGCTAATGAAAAACTGTTTTTT; CDR3: CASKDRANEKLFF
length: 16; D: -; size: many; J: TRBJ2-3; V: TRBV13; DNA: TGTGCCAGCAGCTTAGAGATTGGGGCTCGTACAGATACGCAGTATTTT; CDR3: CASSLEIGARTDTQYF
length: 14; D: -; size: many; J: TRBJ2-7; V: TRBV30; DNA: TGTGCCTGGAACTTAGGCCGGAGAGTGCCGGAGCAGTACTTC; CDR3: CAWNLGRRVPEQYF
length: 14; D: -; size: many; J: TRBJ2-7; V: TRBV20-1; DNA: TGCAGTGCTAGAGATTACAGGAGCTCCTACGAGCAGTACTTC; CDR3: CSARDYRSSYEQYF
length: 15; D: -; size: few; J: TRBJ2-2; V: TRBV29-1; DNA: TGCAGCACTTTGTCGAGGGGACCTAACACCGGGGAGCTGTTTTTT; CDR3: CSTLSRGPNTGELFF
length: 15; D: TRBD1; size: many; J: TRBJ2-5; V: TRBV12-3/TRBV12-4; DNA: TGTGCCAGCAGCCCCGGACACACAGGGGGAGAGACCCAGTACTTC; CDR3: CASSPGHTGGETQYF
length: 18; D: -; size: many; J: TRBJ2-5; V: TRBV11-1; DNA: TGTGCCAGCAGCTCCCCGGCGGGTAGCGGATACTACCAAGAGACCCAGTACTTC; CDR3: CASSSPAGSGYYQETQYF
length: 15; D: -; size: many; J: TRBJ2-4; V: TRBV7-8; DNA: TGTGCCAGCAGCTTAGCGGGGGGGCGCGGGGACATTCAGTACTTC; CDR3: CASSLAGGRGDIQYF
length: 15; D: -; size: many; J: TRBJ1-2; V: TRBV28; DNA: TGTGCCAGCAGTTTACCGGCGGCTACTAACTATGGCTACACCTTC; CDR3: CASSLPAATNYGYTF
length: 14; D: TRBD2; size: many; J: TRBJ2-3; V: TRBV18; DNA: TGTGCCAGCTCACCTACTAGCGGTACAGATACGCAGTATTTT; CDR3: CASSPTSGTDTQYF
length: 13; D: -; size: many; J: TRBJ2-7; V: TRBV18; DNA: TGTGCCAGCTCACTTAACGTTGTCAACGAGCAGTACTTC; CDR3: CASSLNVVNEQYF
length: 15; D: -; size: -; J: TRBJ1-5; V: TRBV4-1; DNA: TGCGCCAGCAGCCAAGTTCAGGGGATCAATCAGCCCCAGCATTTT; CDR3: CASSQVQGINQPQHF
length: 14; D: -; size: -; J: TRBJ1-2; V: TRBV9; DNA: TGTGCCAGCAGCGTAGATCCCACCCAAAGTGGCTACACCTTC; CDR3: CASSVDPTQSGYTF
length: 14; D: -; size: -; J: TRBJ2-7; V: TRBV2; DNA: TGTGCCAGCATGAAACGGGGTACAGCCTACGAGCAGTACTTC; CDR3: CASMKRGTAYEQYF
length: 15; D: TRBD1; size: many; J: TRBJ1-2; V: TRBV3-1; DNA: TGTGCCAGCAGCCCGAGGGTGGGACAGGGACATGGCTACACCTTC; CDR3: CASSPRVGQGHGYTF
length: 13; D: -; size: many; J: TRBJ1-1; V: TRBV27; DNA: TGTGCCAGCAGTTTAACCGGACTCACTGAAGCTTTCTTT; CDR3: CASSLTGLTEAFF
length: 13; D: -; size: many; J: TRBJ2-1; V: TRBV30; DNA: TGTGCCTGGAGTGTAGAGGGTTCGCGGGAGCAGTTCTTC; CDR3: CAWSVEGSREQFF
length: 15; D: -; size: many; J: TRBJ2-1; V: TRBV2; DNA: TGTGCCAGCAGTGAATCGGCCCGGGCCGGGGATGAGCAGTTCTTC; CDR3: CASSESARAGDEQFF
length: 16; D: -; size: few; J: TRBJ2-4; V: TRBV4-1; DNA: TGCGCCAGCAGCCAGGGGGCAGGCCTAGCCAAAAACATTCAGTACTTC; CDR3: CASSQGAGLAKNIQYF
length: 15; D: TRBD1; size: many; J: TRBJ2-1; V: TRBV5-1; DNA: TGCGCCAGCAGCTTGGCCGGGACAGCCTACAATGAGCAGTTCTTC; CDR3: CASSLAGTAYNEQFF
length: 13; D: -; size: many; J: TRBJ1-4; V: TRBV13; DNA: TGTGCCAGCAGCTTTGGAAGGAATGAAAAACTGTTTTTT; CDR3: CASSFGRNEKLFF
length: 13; D: -; size: many; J: TRBJ2-7; V: TRBV30; DNA: TGTGCCTGGAGTCAGGTAGGGGGGTACGAGCAGTACTTC; CDR3: CAWSQVGGYEQYF
length: 16; D: TRBD1; size: many; J: TRBJ1-5; V: TRBV5-6; DNA: TGTGCCAGCAGCTTGGCAGGGGGAGGGAGCAATCAGCCCCAGCATTTT; CDR3: CASSLAGGGSNQPQHF
length: 16; D: -; size: -; J: TRBJ2-5; V: TRBV7-8; DNA: TGTGCCAGCAGCTCCAGTGGGAAGGGGCCGGGAGAGACCCAGTACTTC; CDR3: CASSSSGKGPGETQYF